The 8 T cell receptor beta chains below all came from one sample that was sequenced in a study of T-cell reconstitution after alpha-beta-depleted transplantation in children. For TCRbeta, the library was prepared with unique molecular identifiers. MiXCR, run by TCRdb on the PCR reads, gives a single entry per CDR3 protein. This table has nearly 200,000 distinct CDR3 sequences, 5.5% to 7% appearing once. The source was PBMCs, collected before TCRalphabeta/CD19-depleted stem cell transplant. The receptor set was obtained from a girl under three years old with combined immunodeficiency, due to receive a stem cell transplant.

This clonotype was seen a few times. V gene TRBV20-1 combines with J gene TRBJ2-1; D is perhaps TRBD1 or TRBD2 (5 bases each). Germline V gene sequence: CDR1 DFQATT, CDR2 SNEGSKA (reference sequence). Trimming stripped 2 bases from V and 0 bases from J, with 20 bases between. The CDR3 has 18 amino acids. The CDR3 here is CSARILWHLGGSYNEQFF. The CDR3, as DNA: TGCAGTGCTAGAATTTTGTGGCATCTTGGGGGCTCCTACAATGAGCAGTTCTTC.

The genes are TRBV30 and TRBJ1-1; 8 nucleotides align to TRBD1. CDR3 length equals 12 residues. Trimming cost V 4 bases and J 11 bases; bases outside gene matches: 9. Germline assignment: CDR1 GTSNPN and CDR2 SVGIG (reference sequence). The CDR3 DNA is TGTGCCTGGATACGGGACAGGTCCGTGGCTTTCTTT. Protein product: CAWIRDRSVAFF.

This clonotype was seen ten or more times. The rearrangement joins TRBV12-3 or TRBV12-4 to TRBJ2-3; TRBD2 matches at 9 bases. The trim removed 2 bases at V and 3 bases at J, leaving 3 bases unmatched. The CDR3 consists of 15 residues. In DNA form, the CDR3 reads TGTGCCAGCAGTTTACGGCGGGAGGGTACAGATACGCAGTATTTT. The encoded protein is CASSLRREGTDTQYF.

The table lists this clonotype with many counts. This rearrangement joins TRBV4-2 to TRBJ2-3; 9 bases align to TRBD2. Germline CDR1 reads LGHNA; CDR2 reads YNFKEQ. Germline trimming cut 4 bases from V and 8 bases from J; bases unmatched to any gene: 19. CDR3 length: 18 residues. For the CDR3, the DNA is TGTGCCAGCAGCCCGAACTACCGACTAGCGGCGATTGCGGGTACGCAGTATTTT. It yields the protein CASSPNYRLAAIAGTQYF.

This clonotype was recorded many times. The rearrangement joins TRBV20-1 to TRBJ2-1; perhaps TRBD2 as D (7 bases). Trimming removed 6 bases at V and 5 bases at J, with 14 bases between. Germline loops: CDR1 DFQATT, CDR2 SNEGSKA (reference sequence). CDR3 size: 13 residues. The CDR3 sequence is CSAVGGPNNEQFF. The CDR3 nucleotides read TGCAGTGCGGTGGGGGGGCCCAACAATGAGCAGTTCTTC.

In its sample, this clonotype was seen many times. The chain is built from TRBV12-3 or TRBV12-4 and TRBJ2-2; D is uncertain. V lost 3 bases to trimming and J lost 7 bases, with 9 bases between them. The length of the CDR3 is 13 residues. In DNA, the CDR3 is TGTGCCAGCAGTTTCGGGTCTGGCGGGGAGCTGTTTTTT. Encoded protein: CASSFGSGGELFF.

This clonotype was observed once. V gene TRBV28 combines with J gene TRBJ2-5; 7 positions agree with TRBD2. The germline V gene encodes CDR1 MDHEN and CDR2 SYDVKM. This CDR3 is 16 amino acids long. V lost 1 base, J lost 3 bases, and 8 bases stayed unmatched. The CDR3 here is CASSLYRASGKETQYF. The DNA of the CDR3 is TGTGCCAGCAGTTTATATCGTGCTAGCGGAAAAGAGACCCAGTACTTC.

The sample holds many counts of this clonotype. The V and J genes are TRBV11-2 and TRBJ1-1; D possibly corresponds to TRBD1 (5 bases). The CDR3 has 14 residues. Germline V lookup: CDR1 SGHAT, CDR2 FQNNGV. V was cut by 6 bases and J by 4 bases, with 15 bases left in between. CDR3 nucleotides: TGTGCCAGCAGTACTGACGGGGGAGCCACTGAAGCTTTCTTT. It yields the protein CASSTDGGATEAFF. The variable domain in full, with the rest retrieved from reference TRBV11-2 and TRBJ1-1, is EAGVAQSPRYKIIEKRQSVAFWCNPISGHATLYWYQQILGQGPKLLIQFQNNGVVDDSQLPKDRFSAERLKGVDSTLKIQPAKLEDSAVYLCASSTDGGATEAFFGQGTRLTVV.